This TCR beta chain appears in the sequencing data of a study of identical twins. A universal primer binding site was introduced by template switching. The final cDNA contained unique molecular identifiers. TCRdb reprocessed the 5' RACE reads via MiXCR and lists one record per CDR3 protein. The data hold 500,000 or so distinct CDR3 sequences, with around an eighth observed a single time. Per germline, CDR1 LNHDA and CDR2 SQIVND (reference sequence). Deletions cut 8 bases from V and 2 bases from J, with 15 bases between. CDR3 size: 14 residues. These data also formed part of another study, on yellow fever vaccine responses in identical twins.

The sequence derives from a woman aged 18-29 years in good health. The sample comprised CD4+ T cells sorted from blood. The chain has TRBV19 and TRBJ1-2; a weak D match, TRBD1 (6 bases). CDR3 sequence reads: CASFTGGVNYGYTF. CDR3 nucleotide sequence: TGTGCCAGTTTTACCGGGGGCGTAAACTATGGCTACACCTTC.